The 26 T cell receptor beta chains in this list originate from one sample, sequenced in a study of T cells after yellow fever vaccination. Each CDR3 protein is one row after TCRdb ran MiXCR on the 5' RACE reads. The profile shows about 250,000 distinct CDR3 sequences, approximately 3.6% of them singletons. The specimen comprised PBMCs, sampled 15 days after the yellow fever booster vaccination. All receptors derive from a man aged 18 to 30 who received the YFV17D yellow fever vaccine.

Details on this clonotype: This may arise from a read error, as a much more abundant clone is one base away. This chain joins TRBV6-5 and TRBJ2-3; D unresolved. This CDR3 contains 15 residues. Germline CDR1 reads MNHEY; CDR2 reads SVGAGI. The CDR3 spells CGSSSLPQSTDTQYF. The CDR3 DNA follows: TGTGGCAGCAGTTCCCTCCCCCAGAGCACAGATACGCAGTATTTT.

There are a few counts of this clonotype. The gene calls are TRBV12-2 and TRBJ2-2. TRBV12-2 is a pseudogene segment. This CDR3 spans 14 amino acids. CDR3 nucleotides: TGTGCAAGTCGCTTACTGCGGTTCACCGGGGAGCTGTTTTTT. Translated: CASRLLRFTGELFF.

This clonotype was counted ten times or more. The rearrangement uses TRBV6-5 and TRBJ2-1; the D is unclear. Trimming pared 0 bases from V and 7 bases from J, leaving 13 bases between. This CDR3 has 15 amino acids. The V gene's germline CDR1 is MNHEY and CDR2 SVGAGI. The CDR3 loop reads CASSYSFARMNEQFF. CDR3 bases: TGTGCCAGCAGTTACTCATTCGCCAGGATGAATGAGCAGTTCTTC.

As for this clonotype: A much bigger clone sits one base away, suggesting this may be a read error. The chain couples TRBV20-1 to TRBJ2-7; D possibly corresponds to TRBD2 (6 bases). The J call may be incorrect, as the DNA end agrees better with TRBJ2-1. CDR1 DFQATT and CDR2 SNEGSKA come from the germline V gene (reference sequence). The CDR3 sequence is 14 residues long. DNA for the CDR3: TGCAGTGCTAGAGAGGCGGGGCCCGGCTACGAGCAGTTCTTC. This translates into CSAREAGPGYEQFF.

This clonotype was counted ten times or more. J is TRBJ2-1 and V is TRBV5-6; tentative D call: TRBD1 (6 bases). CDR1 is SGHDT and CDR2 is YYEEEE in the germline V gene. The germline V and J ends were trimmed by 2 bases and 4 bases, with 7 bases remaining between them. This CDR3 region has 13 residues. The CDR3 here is CASSFGQYNEQFF. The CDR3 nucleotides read TGTGCCAGCAGCTTCGGACAGTACAATGAGCAGTTCTTC.

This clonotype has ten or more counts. CDR3 sequence reads: CASSLARSEETQYF. CDR3 nucleotides: TGCGCCAGCAGCTTGGCGCGCAGCGAAGAGACCCAGTACTTC. The rearrangement links TRBV5-1 to TRBJ2-5; no reliable D call. Germline V gives CDR1 SGHRS, CDR2 YFSETQ. V lost 0 bases to trimming and J lost 3 bases, with 9 bases between them. The CDR3 is made up of 14 amino acids.

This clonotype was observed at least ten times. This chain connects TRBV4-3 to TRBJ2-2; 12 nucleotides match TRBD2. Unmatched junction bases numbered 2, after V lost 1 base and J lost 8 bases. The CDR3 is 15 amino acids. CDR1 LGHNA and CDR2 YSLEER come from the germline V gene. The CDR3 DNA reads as TGCGCCAGCAGCCAAGGACTAGCGGGGGAGGGGGAGCTGTTTTTT. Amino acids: CASSQGLAGEGELFF.

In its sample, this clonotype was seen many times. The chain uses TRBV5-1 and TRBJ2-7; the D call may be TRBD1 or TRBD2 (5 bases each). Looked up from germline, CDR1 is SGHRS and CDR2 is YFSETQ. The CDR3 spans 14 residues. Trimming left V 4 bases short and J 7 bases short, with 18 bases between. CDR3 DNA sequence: TGCGCCAGCAGCGGTGGGACCGGGCTACGAGAGCAGTACTTC. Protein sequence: CASSGGTGLREQYF.

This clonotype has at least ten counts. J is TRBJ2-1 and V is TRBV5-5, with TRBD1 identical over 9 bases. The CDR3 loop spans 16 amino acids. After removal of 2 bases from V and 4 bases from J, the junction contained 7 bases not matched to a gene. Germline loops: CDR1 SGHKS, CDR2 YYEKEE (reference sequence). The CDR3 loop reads CASSLGTGRSYNEQFF. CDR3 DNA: TGTGCCAGCAGCTTAGGGACAGGGCGGTCGTACAATGAGCAGTTCTTC.

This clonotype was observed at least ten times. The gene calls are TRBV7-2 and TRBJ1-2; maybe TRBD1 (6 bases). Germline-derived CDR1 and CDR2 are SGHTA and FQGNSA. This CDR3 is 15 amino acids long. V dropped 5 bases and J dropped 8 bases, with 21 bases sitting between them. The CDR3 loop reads CASSPHRAGEGGYTF. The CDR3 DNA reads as TGTGCCAGCAGCCCCCACAGGGCCGGGGAGGGGGGCTACACCTTC.

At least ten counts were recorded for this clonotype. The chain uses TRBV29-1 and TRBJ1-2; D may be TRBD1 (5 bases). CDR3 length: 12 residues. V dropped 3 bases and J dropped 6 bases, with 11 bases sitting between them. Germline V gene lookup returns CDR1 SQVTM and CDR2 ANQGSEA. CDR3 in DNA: TGCAGCGTTGAGGGGCAGGGCGATGGCTACACCTTC. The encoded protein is CSVEGQGDGYTF.

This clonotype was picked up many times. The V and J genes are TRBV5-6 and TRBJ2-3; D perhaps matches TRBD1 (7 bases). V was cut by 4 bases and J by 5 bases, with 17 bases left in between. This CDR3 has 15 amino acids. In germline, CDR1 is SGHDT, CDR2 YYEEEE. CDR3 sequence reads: CASSLVWRGQDTQYF. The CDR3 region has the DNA TGTGCCAGCAGCCTCGTTTGGAGGGGGCAAGATACGCAGTATTTT.

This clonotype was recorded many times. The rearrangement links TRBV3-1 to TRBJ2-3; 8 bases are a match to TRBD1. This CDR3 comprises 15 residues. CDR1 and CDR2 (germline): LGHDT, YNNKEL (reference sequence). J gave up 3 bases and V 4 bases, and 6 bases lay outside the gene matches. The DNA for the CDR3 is TGTGCCAGCAGCCCCAGGGGGCGCAGGACAGATACGCAGTATTTT. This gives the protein CASSPRGRRTDTQYF.

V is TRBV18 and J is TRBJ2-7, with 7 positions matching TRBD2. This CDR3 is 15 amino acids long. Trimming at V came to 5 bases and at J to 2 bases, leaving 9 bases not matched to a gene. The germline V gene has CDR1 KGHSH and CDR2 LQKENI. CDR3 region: CASSAAGGSAYEQYV. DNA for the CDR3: TGTGCCAGCTCAGCCGCGGGCGGGAGCGCCTACGAGCAGTACGTC.

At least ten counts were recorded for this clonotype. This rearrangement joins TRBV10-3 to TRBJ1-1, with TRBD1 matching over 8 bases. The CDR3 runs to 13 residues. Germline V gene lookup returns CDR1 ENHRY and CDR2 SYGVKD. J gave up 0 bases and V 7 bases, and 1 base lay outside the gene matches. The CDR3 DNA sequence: TGTGCCATCAAGACAGGGGTGAACACTGAAGCTTTCTTT. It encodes CAIKTGVNTEAFF.

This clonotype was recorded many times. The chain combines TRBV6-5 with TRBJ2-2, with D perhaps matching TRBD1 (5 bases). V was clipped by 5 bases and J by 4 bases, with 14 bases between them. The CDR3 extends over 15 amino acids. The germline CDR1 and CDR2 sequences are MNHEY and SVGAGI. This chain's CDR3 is CASSGRGLGTGELFF. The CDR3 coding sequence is TGTGCCAGCAGTGGAAGGGGTCTTGGCACCGGGGAGCTGTTTTTT.

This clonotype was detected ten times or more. DNA of the CDR3: TGCAGTGCTGGGGACAGGGGGCGGACAGATACGCAGTATTTT. Its protein product is CSAGDRGRTDTQYF. This sequence joins TRBV20-1 and TRBJ2-3, with 12 bases matching TRBD1. The CDR3 covers 14 residues. With V trimmed by 5 bases and J by 3 bases, 3 bases remained unmatched. The germline gives CDR1 DFQATT, CDR2 SNEGSKA (reference sequence).

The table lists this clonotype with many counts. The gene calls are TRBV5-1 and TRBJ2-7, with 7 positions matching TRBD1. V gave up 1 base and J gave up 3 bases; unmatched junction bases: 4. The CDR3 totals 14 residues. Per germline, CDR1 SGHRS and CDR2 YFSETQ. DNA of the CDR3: TGCGCCAGCAGCTTGAGGGACAGCAGCTACGAGCAGTACTTC. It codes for CASSLRDSSYEQYF.

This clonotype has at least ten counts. This CDR3 reads CARDRDSGTGELFF. The CDR3 nucleotides are TGTGCCAGAGATCGAGACAGTGGCACCGGGGAGCTGTTTTTT. This chain joins TRBV7-9 and TRBJ2-2, with D perhaps TRBD1 (5 bases). The CDR3 totals 14 residues. CDR1 is SEHNR and CDR2 is FQNEAQ in the germline V gene (reference sequence). V lost 9 bases to trimming and J lost 4 bases, with 15 bases between them.

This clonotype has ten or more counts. This chain's CDR3 is CASSPHMVGSGANVLTF. The CDR3 DNA reads TGCGCCAGCAGCCCCCATATGGTGGGCTCTGGGGCCAACGTCCTGACTTTC. The chain combines TRBV4-1 with TRBJ2-6; unclear D gene. The CDR3 covers 17 residues. Germline lookup yields CDR1 MGHRA and CDR2 YSYEKL. V lost 4 bases and J lost 0, with 13 bases in between.

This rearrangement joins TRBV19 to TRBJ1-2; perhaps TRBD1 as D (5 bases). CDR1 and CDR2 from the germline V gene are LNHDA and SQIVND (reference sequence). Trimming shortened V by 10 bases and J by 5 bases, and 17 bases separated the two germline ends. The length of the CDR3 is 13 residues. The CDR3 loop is CATTRGAQYGYTF. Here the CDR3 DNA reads TGTGCCACCACAAGGGGAGCCCAGTATGGCTACACCTTC.

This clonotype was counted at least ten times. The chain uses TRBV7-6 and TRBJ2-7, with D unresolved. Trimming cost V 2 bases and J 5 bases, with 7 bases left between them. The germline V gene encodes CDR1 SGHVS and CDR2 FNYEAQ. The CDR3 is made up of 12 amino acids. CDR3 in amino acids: CASSLIQDEQYF. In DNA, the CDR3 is TGTGCCAGCAGCTTAATCCAGGACGAGCAGTACTTC. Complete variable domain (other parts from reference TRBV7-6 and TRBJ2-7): GAGVSQSPRYKVTKRGQDVALRCDPISGHVSLYWYRQALGQGPEFLTYFNYEAQQDKSGLPNDRFSAERPEGSISTLTIQRTEQRDSAMYRCASSLIQDEQYFGPGTRLTVT.

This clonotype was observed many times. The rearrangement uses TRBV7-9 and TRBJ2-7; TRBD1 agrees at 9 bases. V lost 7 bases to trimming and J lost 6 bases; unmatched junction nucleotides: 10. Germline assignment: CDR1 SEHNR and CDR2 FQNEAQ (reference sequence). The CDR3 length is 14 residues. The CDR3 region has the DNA TGTGCCAGCACCCGCGGGACAGGGCGTTTCGAGCAGTACTTC. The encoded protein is CASTRGTGRFEQYF.

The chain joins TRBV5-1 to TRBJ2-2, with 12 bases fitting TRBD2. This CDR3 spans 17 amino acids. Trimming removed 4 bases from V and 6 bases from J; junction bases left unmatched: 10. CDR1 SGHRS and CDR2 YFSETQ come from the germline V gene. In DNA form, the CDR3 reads TGCGCCAGCAGCCCATTTGGGGCTAGCGGGGGGGCCGGGGAGCTGTTTTTT. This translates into CASSPFGASGGAGELFF.

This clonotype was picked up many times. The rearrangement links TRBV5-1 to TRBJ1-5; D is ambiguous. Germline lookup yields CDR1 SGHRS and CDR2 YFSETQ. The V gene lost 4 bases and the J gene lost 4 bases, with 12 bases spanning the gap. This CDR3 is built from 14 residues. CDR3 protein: CASSPGDLNQPQHF. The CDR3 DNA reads TGCGCCAGCAGCCCGGGAGATCTTAATCAGCCCCAGCATTTT.

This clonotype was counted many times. Here the CDR3 reads CASSQGQGRAGELFF. CDR3 coding DNA: TGTGCCAGCAGCCAGGGGCAGGGTCGGGCCGGGGAGCTGTTTTTT. The chain carries TRBV4-2 and TRBJ2-2; weak D call: TRBD1 (5 bases). This CDR3 contains 15 residues. V lost 3 bases, J lost 6 bases, and 14 bases lay in between. In germline, CDR1 is LGHNA, CDR2 YNFKEQ.